The T cell receptor (beta chain) described here comes from a study of CD4 T cell repertoires in COVID-19. Study context: Other coronavirus spike proteins restimulated relabeled CFSE-low cells expanded with IL-2 for approximately ten days.

Germline loops: CDR1 MDHEN, CDR2 SYDVKM. The V and J ends lost 8 bases and 5 bases, in that order; junction bases with no gene match: 13. This CDR3 has 15 residues. General observations from the study: Suggested intraclonal diversification: top SARS-CoV-2-reactive clonotypes appeared in two or three memory subsets. SARS-CoV and/or HKU1 spike cultures shared between roughly 6.5 and 28% of SARS-CoV-2 clonotypes.

In the case of this clone: Its cognate antigen is unknown.

No culture step preceded sequencing of the ex vivo isolated memory T cells. Libraries were prepared by immunoSEQ multiplex PCR; TCRdb keeps only in-frame clonotypes and omits some of them. The table has 8,000 or so clones, 80% to 85% seen once. The V gene is TRBV28, the J gene TRBJ2-3; TRBD2 aligns across 7 bases. The sequencing here drew on effector memory CD4+ T cells from blood, taken before the COVID-19 pandemic. The source of this sequence is a human donor who had COVID-19. The CDR3 loop reads CASGRGGGGIDTQYF. CDR3 sequence (DNA): TGTGCCAGCGGACGAGGTGGGGGGGGGATAGATACGCAGTATTTT. Together with reference TRBV28 and TRBJ2-3, the CDR3 gives the full variable domain: DVKVTQSSRYLVKRTGEKVFLECVQDMDHENMFWYRQDPGLGLRLIYFSYDVKMKEKGDIPEGYSVSREKKERFSLILESASTNQTSMYLCASGRGGGGIDTQYFGPGTRLTVL.